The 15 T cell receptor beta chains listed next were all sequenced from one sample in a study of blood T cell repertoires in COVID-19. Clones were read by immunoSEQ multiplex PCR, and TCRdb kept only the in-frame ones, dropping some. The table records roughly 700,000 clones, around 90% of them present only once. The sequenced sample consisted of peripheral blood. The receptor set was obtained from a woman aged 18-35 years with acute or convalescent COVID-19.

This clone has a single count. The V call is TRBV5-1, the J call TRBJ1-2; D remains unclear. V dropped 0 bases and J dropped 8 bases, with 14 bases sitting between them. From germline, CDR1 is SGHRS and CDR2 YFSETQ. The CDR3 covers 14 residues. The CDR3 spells CASSLEAGLEGYTF. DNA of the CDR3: TGCGCCAGCAGCTTGGAGGCGGGCTTGGAGGGCTACACCTTC.

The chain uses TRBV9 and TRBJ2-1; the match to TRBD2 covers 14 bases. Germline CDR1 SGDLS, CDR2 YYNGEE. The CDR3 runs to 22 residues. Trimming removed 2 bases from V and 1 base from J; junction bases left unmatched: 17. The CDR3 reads CASSVMLAGTSGGMVSYNEQFF. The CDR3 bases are TGTGCCAGCAGCGTCATGCTCGCAGGGACTAGCGGGGGTATGGTTTCCTACAATGAGCAGTTCTTC.

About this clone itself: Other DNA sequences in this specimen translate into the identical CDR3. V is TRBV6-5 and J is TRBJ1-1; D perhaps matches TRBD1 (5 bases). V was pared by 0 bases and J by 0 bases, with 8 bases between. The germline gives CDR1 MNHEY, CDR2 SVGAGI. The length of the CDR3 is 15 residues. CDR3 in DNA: TGTGCCAGCAGTTACTCGCGGGGGATGAACACTGAAGCTTTCTTT. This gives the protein CASSYSRGMNTEAFF.

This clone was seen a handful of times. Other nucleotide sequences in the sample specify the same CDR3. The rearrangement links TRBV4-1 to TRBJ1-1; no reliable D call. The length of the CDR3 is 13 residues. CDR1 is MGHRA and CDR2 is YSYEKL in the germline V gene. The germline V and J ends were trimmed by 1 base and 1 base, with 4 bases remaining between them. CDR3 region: CASSQGGNTEAFF. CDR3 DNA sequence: TGCGCCAGCAGCCAAGGCGGGAACACTGAAGCTTTCTTT.

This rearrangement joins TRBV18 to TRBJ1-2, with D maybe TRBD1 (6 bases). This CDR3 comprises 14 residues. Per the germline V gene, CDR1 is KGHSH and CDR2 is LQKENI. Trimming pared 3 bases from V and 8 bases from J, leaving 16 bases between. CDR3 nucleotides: TGTGCCAGCTCACCCTCGGCGGGGGGCGAAGGCTACACCTTC. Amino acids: CASSPSAGGEGYTF.

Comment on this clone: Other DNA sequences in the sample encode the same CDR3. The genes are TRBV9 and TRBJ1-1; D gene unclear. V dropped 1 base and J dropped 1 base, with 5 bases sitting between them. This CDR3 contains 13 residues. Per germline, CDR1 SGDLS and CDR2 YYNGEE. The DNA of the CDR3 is TGTGCCAGCAGCGTATACACGAACACTGAAGCTTTCTTT. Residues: CASSVYTNTEAFF.

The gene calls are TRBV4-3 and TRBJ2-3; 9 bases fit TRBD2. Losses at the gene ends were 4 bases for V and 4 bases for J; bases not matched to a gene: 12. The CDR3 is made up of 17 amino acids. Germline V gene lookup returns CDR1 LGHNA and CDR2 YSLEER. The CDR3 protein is CASSPLRGGGASDTQYF. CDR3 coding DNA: TGCGCCAGCAGCCCTCTCCGCGGCGGGGGGGCATCAGATACGCAGTATTTT.

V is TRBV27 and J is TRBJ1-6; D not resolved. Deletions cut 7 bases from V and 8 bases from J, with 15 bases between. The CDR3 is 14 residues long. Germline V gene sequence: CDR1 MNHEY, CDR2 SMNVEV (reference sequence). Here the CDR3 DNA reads TGTGCCAGCAAGGGTTTGGAGGGCTATTCACCCCTCCACTTT. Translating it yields CASKGLEGYSPLHF.

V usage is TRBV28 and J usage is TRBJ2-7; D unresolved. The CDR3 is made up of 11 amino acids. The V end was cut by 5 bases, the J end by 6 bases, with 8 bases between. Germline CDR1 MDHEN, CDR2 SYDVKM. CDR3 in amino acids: CASSPRSEQYF. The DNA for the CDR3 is TGTGCCAGCAGTCCCCGTAGCGAGCAGTACTTC.

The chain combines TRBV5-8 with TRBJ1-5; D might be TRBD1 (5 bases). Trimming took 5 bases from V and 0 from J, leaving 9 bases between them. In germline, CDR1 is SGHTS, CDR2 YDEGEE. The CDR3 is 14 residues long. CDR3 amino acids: CASSRDYSNQPQHF. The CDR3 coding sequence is TGTGCCAGCAGTCGGGACTATAGCAATCAGCCCCAGCATTTT.

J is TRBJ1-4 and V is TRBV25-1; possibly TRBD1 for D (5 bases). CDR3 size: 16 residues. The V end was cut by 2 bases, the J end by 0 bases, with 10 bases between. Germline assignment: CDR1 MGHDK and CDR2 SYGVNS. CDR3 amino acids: CASSEGRTTTNEKLFF. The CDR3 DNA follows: TGTGCCAGCAGTGAAGGTCGGACAACAACTAATGAAAAACTGTTTTTT.

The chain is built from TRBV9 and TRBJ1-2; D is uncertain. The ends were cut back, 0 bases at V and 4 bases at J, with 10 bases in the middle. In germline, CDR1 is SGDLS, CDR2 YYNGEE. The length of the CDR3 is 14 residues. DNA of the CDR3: TGTGCCAGCAGCGTAGGGGGAGCGCTCTATGGCTACACCTTC. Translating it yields CASSVGGALYGYTF.

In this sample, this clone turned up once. CDR3: CASSLLAGPLLEDTEAFF. CDR3 nucleotides: TGTGCCAGCAGCTTGTTGGCAGGGCCCCTCCTCGAGGACACTGAAGCTTTCTTT. The rearrangement links TRBV5-5 to TRBJ1-1, with D possibly TRBD1 on 5 matching bases. The V end lost 1 base, the J end lost 3 bases, and 22 bases lay between the germline ends. CDR1 is SGHKS and CDR2 is YYEKEE in the germline V gene (reference sequence). The CDR3 extends over 18 amino acids. The variable domain in full, completed from reference TRBV5-5 and TRBJ1-1, reads DAGVTQSPTHLIKTRGQQVTLRCSPISGHKSVSWYQQVLGQGPQFIFQYYEKEERGRGNFPDRFSARQFPNYSSELNVNALLLGDSALYLCASSLLAGPLLEDTEAFFGQGTRLTVV.

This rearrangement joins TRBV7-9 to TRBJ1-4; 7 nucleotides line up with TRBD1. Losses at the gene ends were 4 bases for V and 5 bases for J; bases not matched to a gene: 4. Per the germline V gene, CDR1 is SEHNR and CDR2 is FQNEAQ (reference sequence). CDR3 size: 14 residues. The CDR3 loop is CASSWTGGNEKLFF. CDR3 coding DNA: TGTGCCAGCAGCTGGACAGGTGGAAATGAAAAACTGTTTTTT.

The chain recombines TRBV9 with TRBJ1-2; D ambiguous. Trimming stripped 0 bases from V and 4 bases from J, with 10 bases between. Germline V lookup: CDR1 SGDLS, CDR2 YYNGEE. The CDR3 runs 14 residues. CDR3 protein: CASSVAVSFYGYTF. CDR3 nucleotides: TGTGCCAGCAGCGTAGCGGTATCCTTCTATGGCTACACCTTC.